Detailed here is one T cell receptor beta chain. This record comes from a study of T cell changes during pregnancy in multiple sclerosis. Profiled with immunoSEQ multiplex PCR; TCRdb holds only in-frame clones, not every one. This sample has approximately 70,000 clones; about 94% occur once, and the top ten carry more than 0.12%. Losses at the gene ends were 4 bases for V and 6 bases for J; bases not matched to a gene: 4. The germline V gene has CDR1 SGHRS and CDR2 YFSETQ. CDR3 length equals 14 residues. Specimen: CD4+ T cells from peripheral blood mononuclear cells, collected after pregnancy. This TCR came from a female donor with multiple sclerosis, enrolled in a pregnancy study. This chain uses TRBV5-1 with TRBJ2-4; TRBD1 matches at 10 bases. For the CDR3, the DNA is TGCGCCAGCAGCATCGGACAGGGGGGAAACATTCAGTACTTC. Encoded protein: CASSIGQGGNIQYF.